This TCR beta chain was identified in a study of Graves' ophthalmopathy and Graves' hyperthyroidism. Whole-study results and caveats: Detected in blood as well were most expanded thyroid clonotypes with frequency above 0.001.

Moderate-to-severe activity, CAS at least 3, NOSPECS at least 4 and duration under 3 months characterized donors with ophthalmopathy. Certain patients were not enrolled. These were patients with other autoimmune diseases, uncontrolled infections, pregnancy or lactation. In germline, CDR1 is MNHEY, CDR2 SVGEGT. This CDR3 region has 12 residues. V lost 9 bases and J lost 2; bases outside the gene matches: 3. Investigators amplified TCR beta CDR3 regions from RNA transcripts. HTBI primers were employed in first-round RT-PCR, then a second-round multiplex PCR followed. In TCRdb, the multiplex PCR reads were re-called with MiXCR into one record per CDR3 protein. The data hold 150,000 to 200,000 distinct CDR3 sequences, with roughly 36% observed a single time. This clonotype appeared many times. The antigen remains undetermined.

This chain joins TRBV6-2 or TRBV6-3 and TRBJ2-7; TRBD1 aligns across 8 bases. Specimen: peripheral blood. This TCR came from a man younger than 40 with Graves' ophthalmopathy. The CDR3: CASRQGPYEQYF. DNA for the CDR3: TGTGCCAGTCGACAGGGGCCCTACGAGCAGTACTTC.